This T cell receptor (beta chain) was identified in a study of blood T cell repertoires in COVID-19. Germline-derived CDR1 and CDR2 are MGHRA and YSYEKL. The V gene lost 0 bases and the J gene lost 1 base, with 6 bases spanning the gap. CDR3 length: 14 residues. TCRdb keeps only in-frame clones here, not all; method: immunoSEQ multiplex PCR. This sample has some 380,000 clones, with more than 70% found just once. The specimen sequenced was PBMCs or T cells enriched from blood (not recorded which). The chain uses TRBV4-1 and TRBJ1-1; D ambiguous. The TCR originated in a young man who had recovered from COVID-19. CDR3 in amino acids: CASSQDLSNTEAFF. In DNA form, the CDR3 reads TGCGCCAGCAGCCAAGATCTGTCGAACACTGAAGCTTTCTTT.